The 30 T cell receptor beta chains reported below all come from one sample, sequenced in a study of control samples from healthy donors and cancer patients. Profiling relied on immunoSEQ multiplex PCR, and the TCRdb table lists in-frame clones only, not all of them. The table lists under 150,000 clones, about 90% of them singletons. Sequenced input: blood. These receptors were taken from a man between 60 and 75 years old in good health.

This clone occurred once. The V gene is TRBV19, the J gene TRBJ2-2; D ambiguous. The V and J ends lost 5 bases and 6 bases respectively, with 16 bases between them. CDR1 is LNHDA and CDR2 is SQIVND in the germline V gene (reference sequence). The CDR3 runs to 15 residues. CDR3 in amino acids: CASSPARAGPGELFF. As DNA, the CDR3 is TGTGCCAGTAGTCCCGCCCGAGCAGGTCCCGGGGAGCTGTTTTTT.

The rearrangement links TRBV7-6 to TRBJ2-1; either TRBD1 or TRBD2 may fit D (6 bases each). The V and J ends lost 5 bases and 7 bases respectively, with 15 bases between them. CDR3 length: 14 amino acids. Germline assignment: CDR1 SGHVS and CDR2 FNYEAQ. CDR3 bases: TGTGCCAGCAGCCGCCTCCGGGGGCCGAATGAGCAGTTCTTC. It translates to CASSRLRGPNEQFF.

The chain has TRBV27 and TRBJ1-5; D is uncertain. The CDR3 length is 14 residues. The germline V gene encodes CDR1 MNHEY and CDR2 SMNVEV (reference sequence). Trimming left V 8 bases short and J 0 bases short, with 11 bases between. Here the CDR3 DNA reads TGTGCCAGCGCTACACAGAATAGCAATCAGCCCCAGCATTTT. This codes for CASATQNSNQPQHF.

The rearrangement links TRBV18 to TRBJ2-3; perhaps TRBD1 as D (6 bases). This CDR3 comprises 17 residues. Germline V gives CDR1 KGHSH, CDR2 LQKENI. The V end was cut by 0 bases, the J end by 4 bases, with 17 bases between. The CDR3 reads CASSPPRPQQGSDTQYF. The CDR3 DNA follows: TGTGCCAGCTCACCACCGCGGCCACAACAGGGTTCAGATACGCAGTATTTT.

In DNA, the CDR3 is TGTGCCAGCAGCTTAACCGGGGGAACTAACTATGGCTACACCTTC. Protein product: CASSLTGGTNYGYTF. This rearrangement joins TRBV7-3 to TRBJ1-2; tentatively, D is TRBD1 (5 bases). Germline values: CDR1 SGHTA, CDR2 FQGTGA. The CDR3 loop spans 15 amino acids. Trimming removed 0 bases at V and 0 bases at J, with 8 bases between.

This chain uses TRBV27 with TRBJ2-6; perhaps TRBD2 as D (5 bases). The CDR3 sequence is 17 residues long. Germline V gene data show CDR1 as MNHEY and CDR2 as SMNVEV (reference sequence). V lost 0 bases, J lost 4 bases, and 13 bases lay in between. CDR3 nucleotides: TGTGCCAGCAGTTTATCCGCCTTTTCGGGGGGGGCCAACGTCCTGACTTTC. Encoded protein: CASSLSAFSGGANVLTF.

V gene TRBV30 combines with J gene TRBJ2-1; 8 bases are a match to TRBD2. In germline, CDR1 is GTSNPN, CDR2 SVGIG (reference sequence). V shed 0 bases, J shed 10 bases, and the junction held 14 bases outside the gene matches. This CDR3 comprises 16 residues. CDR3 DNA sequence: TGTGCCTGGAGTGTACGGGGGGGCGCGGGGTTGAGCGAGCAGTTCTTC. Its protein is CAWSVRGGAGLSEQFF.

This chain uses TRBV6-5 with TRBJ1-6; tentative D call: TRBD1 (5 bases). V was pared by 8 bases and J by 2 bases, with 10 bases between. Germline CDR1 reads MNHEY; CDR2 reads SVGAGI. The CDR3 covers 14 residues. The CDR3 reads CASLQETYNSPLHF. CDR3 coding DNA: TGTGCCAGCCTACAGGAGACCTATAATTCACCCCTCCACTTT.

This clone was seen a single time. The chain employs TRBV10-1 and TRBJ2-2; no clear D gene. Germline CDR1 is WNHNN and CDR2 is SYGVQD (reference sequence). Between the trimmed V and J ends, which lost 4 bases and 7 bases, there was a span of 10 bases. CDR3 length: 13 amino acids. CDR3 sequence: CASSALGFGELFF. The CDR3 DNA is TGCGCCAGCAGTGCTCTGGGGTTCGGGGAGCTGTTTTTT.

The chain uses TRBV23-1 and TRBJ1-5; perhaps TRBD1 as D (5 bases). TRBV23-1 is placed among ORFs of uncertain function. V shed 6 bases and J shed 6 bases, with 15 bases lying between them. The CDR3 length is 14 residues. CDR3 sequence (DNA): TGCGCCAGCAGGCGGCTGGGCGGGGGTCAGCCCCAGCATTTT. Its protein product is CASRRLGGGQPQHF.

The V gene is TRBV6-2 or TRBV6-3, the J gene TRBJ1-6; no definite D call. The V gene lost 3 bases and the J gene lost 7 bases, with 16 bases spanning the gap. This CDR3 contains 16 residues. Per the germline V gene, CDR1 is MNHEY and CDR2 is SVGEGT. CDR3 nucleotide sequence: TGTGCCAGCAGTTATTCGAATCCCACCGGGAATTCACCCCTCCACTTT. Amino acid sequence: CASSYSNPTGNSPLHF.

This chain joins TRBV7-2 and TRBJ1-5; 8 nucleotides agree with TRBD1. The CDR3 consists of 15 residues. Germline V gene lookup returns CDR1 SGHTA and CDR2 FQGNSA. Losses at the gene ends were 4 bases for V and 4 bases for J; bases not matched to a gene: 6. CDR3 sequence (DNA): TGTGCCAGCAGCTCCGACAGGGGTGAGAATCAGCCCCAGCATTTT. It codes for CASSSDRGENQPQHF.

J is TRBJ1-5 and V is TRBV6-5; D gene ambiguous. Trimming cost V 10 bases and J 1 base, with 17 bases left between them. CDR3 length equals 15 residues. In germline, CDR1 is MNHEY, CDR2 SVGAGI. This chain's CDR3 is CATPRTNGSNQPQHF. DNA of the CDR3: TGTGCCACCCCTCGGACGAACGGGAGCAATCAGCCCCAGCATTTT.

The rearrangement links TRBV10-3 to TRBJ1-1; 11 bases are a match to TRBD1. Germline values: CDR1 ENHRY, CDR2 SYGVKD. V was clipped by 8 bases and J by 5 bases; unmatched bases: 10. The CDR3 totals 15 residues. CDR3 in amino acids: CAIGRTGGIGTEAFF. The CDR3 DNA reads TGTGCCATCGGACGGACAGGGGGCATTGGGACTGAAGCTTTCTTT.

The chain joins TRBV20-1 to TRBJ1-1; D unclear. Trimming removed 3 bases from V and 4 bases from J, with 12 bases in between. This CDR3 is built from 13 residues. Germline CDR1 reads DFQATT; CDR2 reads SNEGSKA (reference sequence). This CDR3 is CSASGHEGTEAFF. CDR3 nucleotides: TGCAGTGCTAGTGGGCATGAGGGCACTGAAGCTTTCTTT.

This chain joins TRBV7-8 and TRBJ2-2, with D tentatively TRBD1 or TRBD2 (6 bases each). Between the trimmed V and J ends, which lost 5 bases and 0 bases, there was a span of 25 bases. Looked up from germline, CDR1 is SGHVS and CDR2 is FQNEAQ. The CDR3 has 20 amino acids. CDR3 amino acids: CASSLPRDTGDSANTGELFF. The DNA of the CDR3 is TGTGCCAGCAGCCTCCCGAGGGACACGGGGGATAGCGCGAACACCGGGGAGCTGTTTTTT.

V and J are TRBV19 and TRBJ1-2; 8 bases are shared with TRBD1. V shed 7 bases, J shed 3 bases, and the junction held 10 bases outside the gene matches. This CDR3 comprises 15 residues. Germline values: CDR1 LNHDA, CDR2 SQIVND (reference sequence). CDR3 amino acids: CASIPGAGGDYGYTF. The CDR3 bases are TGTGCCAGTATCCCAGGGGCAGGGGGCGACTATGGCTACACCTTC.

V usage is TRBV27 and J usage is TRBJ1-1, with D hard to call. V was pared by 4 bases and J by 2 bases, with 11 bases between. The CDR3 is made up of 14 amino acids. The germline CDR1 and CDR2 sequences are MNHEY and SMNVEV (reference sequence). In DNA, the CDR3 is TGTGCCAGCAGTTCGGGATGGCCCAACACTGAAGCTTTCTTT. This codes for CASSSGWPNTEAFF.

V gene TRBV30 combines with J gene TRBJ1-5; no firm D call. This CDR3 region has 15 residues. The germline gives CDR1 GTSNPN, CDR2 SVGIG (reference sequence). The ends were cut back, 0 bases at V and 4 bases at J, with 13 bases in the middle. The CDR3 DNA reads as TGTGCCTGGAGTGTACGGGGAGTTGGAAATCAGCCCCAGCATTTT. Amino acids: CAWSVRGVGNQPQHF.

The chain uses TRBV25-1 and TRBJ1-4; D may be TRBD1 (5 bases). V lost 6 bases and J lost 8, with 16 bases in between. The CDR3 sequence is 14 residues long. CDR1 and CDR2 (germline): MGHDK, SYGVNS. This CDR3 is CASSQGSRTEKLFF. Written as DNA, the CDR3 is TGTGCCAGCAGCCAGGGTTCCAGGACGGAAAAACTGTTTTTT. Variable domain in full (rest from reference TRBV25-1 and TRBJ1-4): EADIYQTPRYLVIGTGKKITLECSQTMGHDKMYWYQQDPGMELHLIHYSYGVNSTEKGDLSSESTVSRIRTEHFPLTLESARPSHTSQYLCASSQGSRTEKLFFGSGTQLSVL.

The rearrangement links TRBV10-3 to TRBJ2-1, with D tentatively TRBD1 (6 bases). This CDR3 has 12 residues. Deletions cut 7 bases from V and 9 bases from J, with 13 bases between. From germline, CDR1 is ENHRY and CDR2 SYGVKD. CDR3 coding DNA: TGTGCCATCAAGAAACTAGGGGGTGAGCAGTTCTTC. Translation: CAIKKLGGEQFF.

The CDR3, as DNA: TGCGCCAGCAGCCAAGTTTACAGGGTAACGGGAGAGACCCAGTACTTC. Translating it yields CASSQVYRVTGETQYF. The chain carries TRBV4-3 and TRBJ2-5, with D tentatively TRBD1 (6 bases). The CDR3 spans 16 residues. Germline V gene data show CDR1 as LGHNA and CDR2 as YSLEER. V lost 1 base and J lost 4, with 16 bases in between.

The CDR3 here is CASSQRIGELFF. DNA for the CDR3: TGTGCCAGCAGCCAGAGGATCGGGGAGCTGTTTTTT. This chain links TRBV3-1 (or the pseudogene TRBV3-2) with TRBJ2-2; D is ambiguous. The V end was cut by 3 bases, the J end by 7 bases, with 6 bases between. This CDR3 has 12 residues. Germline-derived CDR1 and CDR2 are LGHDT and YNNKEL (reference sequence).

The rearrangement links TRBV7-2 to TRBJ1-4, with D hard to call. V gave up 5 bases and J gave up 0 bases, with 16 bases separating them. This CDR3 comprises 17 residues. Germline-derived CDR1 and CDR2 are SGHTA and FQGNSA. The CDR3 protein is CASSASHSGATNEKLFF. The CDR3 region has the DNA TGTGCCAGCAGCGCTAGCCATTCAGGAGCAACTAATGAAAAACTGTTTTTT. Complete variable domain (other parts from reference TRBV7-2 and TRBJ1-4): GAGVSQSPSNKVTEKGKDVELRCDPISGHTALYWYRQSLGQGLEFLIYFQGNSAPDKSGLPSDRFSAERTGGSVSTLTIQRTQQEDSAVYLCASSASHSGATNEKLFFGSGTQLSVL.

The rearrangement uses TRBV27 and TRBJ1-2, with 8 bases fitting TRBD1. CDR3 size: 14 residues. J lost 4 bases, V lost 3 bases, and 4 bases had no gene match. From germline, CDR1 is MNHEY and CDR2 SMNVEV (reference sequence). The CDR3 DNA is TGTGCCAGCAGTTTGGCCGGGACAGGCTATGGCTACACCTTC. This gives the protein CASSLAGTGYGYTF.

This chain uses TRBV6-4 with TRBJ1-5, with a possible D match to TRBD1 (6 bases). V lost 0 bases to trimming and J lost 5 bases, with 8 bases between them. This CDR3 is built from 14 residues. The V gene's germline CDR1 is MRHNA and CDR2 SNTAGT. CDR3 in DNA: TGTGCCAGCAGTGACTCACAGGGTTATCAGCCCCAGCATTTT. Amino acid sequence: CASSDSQGYQPQHF.

CDR3: CASSDPLQGMYGYTF. Here the CDR3 DNA reads TGTGCCAGCAGTGACCCTCTCCAGGGTATGTATGGCTACACCTTC. The V call is TRBV6-4, the J call TRBJ1-2, with D tentatively TRBD1 (5 bases). V was shortened by 2 bases and J by 5 bases, with 15 bases between the two germline ends. This CDR3 is built from 15 residues. The V gene's germline CDR1 is MRHNA and CDR2 SNTAGT.

A word on this clone: At the DNA level, this CDR3 is encoded by other sequences in the same sample as well. The CDR3 DNA reads TGTGCCAGCAGTTCAGGGACAGCAACTAATGAAAAACTGTTTTTT. This gives the protein CASSSGTATNEKLFF. This chain connects TRBV28 to TRBJ1-4, with TRBD1 identical over 7 bases. The CDR3 is 15 residues long. With V trimmed by 4 bases and J by 0 bases, 2 bases remained unmatched. Germline CDR1 MDHEN, CDR2 SYDVKM.

V and J are TRBV6-2 or TRBV6-3 and TRBJ1-5, with D possibly TRBD1 on 6 matching bases. The ends were cut back, 6 bases at V and 1 base at J, with 16 bases in the middle. The CDR3 consists of 16 residues. Looked up from germline, CDR1 is MNHEY and CDR2 is SVGEGT. This chain's CDR3 is CASRYTGQGSNQPQHF. The CDR3, as DNA: TGTGCCAGCAGGTACACAGGGCAGGGGAGCAATCAGCCCCAGCATTTT.

The V gene is TRBV5-4, the J gene TRBJ1-1; 11 nucleotides agree with TRBD1. J lost 11 bases, V lost 1 base, and 7 bases had no gene match. Germline V gives CDR1 SGHNT, CDR2 YYREEE (reference sequence). The CDR3 loop spans 14 amino acids. CDR3 amino acids: CASSLPGQGAVAFF. For the CDR3, the DNA is TGTGCCAGCAGCTTGCCCGGACAGGGGGCTGTCGCTTTCTTT.